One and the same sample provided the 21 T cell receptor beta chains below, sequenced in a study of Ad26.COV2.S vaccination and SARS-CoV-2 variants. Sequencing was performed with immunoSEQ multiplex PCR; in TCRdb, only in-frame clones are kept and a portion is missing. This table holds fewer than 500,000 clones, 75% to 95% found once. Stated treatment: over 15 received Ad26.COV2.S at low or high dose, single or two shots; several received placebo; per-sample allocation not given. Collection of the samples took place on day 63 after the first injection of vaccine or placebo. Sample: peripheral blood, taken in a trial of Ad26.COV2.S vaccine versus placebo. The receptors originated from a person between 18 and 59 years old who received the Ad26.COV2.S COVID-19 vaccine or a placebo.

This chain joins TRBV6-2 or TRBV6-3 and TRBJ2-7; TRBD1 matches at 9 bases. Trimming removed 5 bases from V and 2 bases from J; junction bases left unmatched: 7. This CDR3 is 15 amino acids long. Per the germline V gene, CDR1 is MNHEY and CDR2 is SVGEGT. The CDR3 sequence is CASSPAGQGTYEQYF. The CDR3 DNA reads TGTGCCAGCAGTCCAGCGGGACAGGGAACCTACGAGCAGTACTTC.

The CDR3 nucleotides read TGTGCCAGCAATGGACAGGGTGGTACTGAAGCTTTCTTT. Translation gives CASNGQGGTEAFF. The chain employs TRBV6-6 and TRBJ1-1, with 8 bases aligning to TRBD1. The CDR3 is made up of 13 amino acids. V was clipped by 7 bases and J by 5 bases; unmatched bases: 6. Germline CDR1 MNHNY, CDR2 SVGAGI (reference sequence).

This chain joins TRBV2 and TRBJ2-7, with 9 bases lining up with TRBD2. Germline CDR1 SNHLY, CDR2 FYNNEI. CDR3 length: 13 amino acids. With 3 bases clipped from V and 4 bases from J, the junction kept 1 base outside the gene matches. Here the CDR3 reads CASSEREGYEQYF. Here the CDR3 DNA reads TGTGCCAGCAGTGAGCGGGAGGGGTACGAGCAGTACTTC.

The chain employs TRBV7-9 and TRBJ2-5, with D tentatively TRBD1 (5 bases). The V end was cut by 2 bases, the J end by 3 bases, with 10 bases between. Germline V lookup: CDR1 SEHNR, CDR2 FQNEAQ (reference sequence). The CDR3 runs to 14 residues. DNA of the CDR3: TGTGCCAGCAGCTTAAGACAGACCGAAGAGACCCAGTACTTC. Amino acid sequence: CASSLRQTEETQYF.

CDR3 coding DNA: TGTGCCAGCAGCTACGACCGGGACAACAATGAGCAGTTCTTC. This translates into CASSYDRDNNEQFF. This sequence joins TRBV7-2 and TRBJ2-1; possible D gene TRBD1, 6 bases. Trimming removed 4 bases at V and 5 bases at J, with 12 bases between. CDR1 and CDR2 (germline): SGHTA, FQGNSA. The CDR3 contains 14 residues. The full variable domain, with the rest looked up from reference TRBV7-2 and TRBJ2-1, is GAGVSQSPSNKVTEKGKDVELRCDPISGHTALYWYRQSLGQGLEFLIYFQGNSAPDKSGLPSDRFSAERTGGSVSTLTIQRTQQEDSAVYLCASSYDRDNNEQFFGPGTRLTVL.

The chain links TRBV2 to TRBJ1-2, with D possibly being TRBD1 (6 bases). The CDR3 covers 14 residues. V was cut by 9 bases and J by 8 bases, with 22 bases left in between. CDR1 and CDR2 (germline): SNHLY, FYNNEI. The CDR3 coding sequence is TGTGCCAGTACGAGAAGGGGGGGGTTGCGCGGCTACACCTTC. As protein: CASTRRGGLRGYTF.

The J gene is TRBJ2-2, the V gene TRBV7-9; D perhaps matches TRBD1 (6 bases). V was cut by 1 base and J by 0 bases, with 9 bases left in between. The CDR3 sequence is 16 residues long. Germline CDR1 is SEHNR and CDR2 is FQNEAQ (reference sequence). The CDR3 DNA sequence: TGTGCCAGCAGCTTAGAGGGGGTCGCGAACACCGGGGAGCTGTTTTTT. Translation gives CASSLEGVANTGELFF. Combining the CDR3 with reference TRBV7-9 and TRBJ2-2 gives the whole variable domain DTGVSQNPRHKITKRGQNVTFRCDPISEHNRLYWYRQTLGQGPEFLTYFQNEAQLEKSRLLSDRFSAERPKGSFSTLEIQRTEQGDSAMYLCASSLEGVANTGELFFGEGSRLTVL.

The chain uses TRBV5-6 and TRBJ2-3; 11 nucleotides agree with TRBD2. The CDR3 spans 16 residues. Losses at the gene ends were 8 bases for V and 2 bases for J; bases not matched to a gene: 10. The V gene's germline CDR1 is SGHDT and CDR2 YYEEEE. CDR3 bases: TGTGCCAGTATGGTCGGACTAGCGGGCTACACAGATACGCAGTATTTT. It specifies CASMVGLAGYTDTQYF.

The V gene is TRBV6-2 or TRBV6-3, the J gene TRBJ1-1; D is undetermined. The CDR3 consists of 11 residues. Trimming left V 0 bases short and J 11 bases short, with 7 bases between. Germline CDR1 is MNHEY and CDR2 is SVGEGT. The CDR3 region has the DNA TGTGCCAGCAGTTACTCGTCTTGGGCTTTCTTT. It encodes CASSYSSWAFF.

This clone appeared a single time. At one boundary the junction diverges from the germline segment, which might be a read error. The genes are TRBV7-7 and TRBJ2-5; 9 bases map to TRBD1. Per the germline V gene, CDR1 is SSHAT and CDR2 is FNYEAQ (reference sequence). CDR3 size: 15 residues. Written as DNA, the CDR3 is TGTGCTAGCAGCCTGACAGGGGGATTACTCGAGACCCAGTACTTC. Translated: CASSLTGGLLETQYF.

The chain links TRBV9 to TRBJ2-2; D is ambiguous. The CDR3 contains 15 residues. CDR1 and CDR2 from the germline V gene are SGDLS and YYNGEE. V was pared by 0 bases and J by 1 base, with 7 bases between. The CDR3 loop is CASSVGALNTGELFF. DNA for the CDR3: TGTGCCAGCAGCGTAGGGGCTCTGAACACCGGGGAGCTGTTTTTT.

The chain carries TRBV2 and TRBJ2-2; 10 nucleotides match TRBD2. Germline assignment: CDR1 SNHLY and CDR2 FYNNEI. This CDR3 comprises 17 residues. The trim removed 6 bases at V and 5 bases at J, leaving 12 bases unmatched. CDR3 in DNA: TGTGCCAGCAGCGACGCAGCGGGAGGGCCGGGTACCGGGGAGCTGTTTTTT. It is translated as CASSDAAGGPGTGELFF.

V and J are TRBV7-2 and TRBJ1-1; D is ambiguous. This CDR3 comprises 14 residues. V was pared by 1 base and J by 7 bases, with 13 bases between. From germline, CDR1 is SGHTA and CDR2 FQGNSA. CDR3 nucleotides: TGTGCCAGCAGCTTAGTGGCTCACGAAGTTGAAGCTTTCTTT. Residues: CASSLVAHEVEAFF.

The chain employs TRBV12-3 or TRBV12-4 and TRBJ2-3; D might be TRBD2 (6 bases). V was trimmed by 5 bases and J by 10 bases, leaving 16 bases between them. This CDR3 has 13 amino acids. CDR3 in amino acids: CASSPRDPRAQYF. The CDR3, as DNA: TGTGCCAGCAGTCCGCGGGACCCCCGGGCGCAGTATTTT.

CDR3 sequence reads: CASSLARLGQETQYF. The CDR3 DNA follows: TGTGCCAGCAGCTTAGCCAGACTAGGACAAGAGACCCAGTACTTC. V usage is TRBV11-2 and J usage is TRBJ2-5, with a tentative D call TRBD2 (6 bases). Looked up from germline, CDR1 is SGHAT and CDR2 is FQNNGV. The CDR3 is made up of 15 amino acids. Between the trimmed V and J ends, which lost 1 base and 2 bases, there was a span of 11 bases.

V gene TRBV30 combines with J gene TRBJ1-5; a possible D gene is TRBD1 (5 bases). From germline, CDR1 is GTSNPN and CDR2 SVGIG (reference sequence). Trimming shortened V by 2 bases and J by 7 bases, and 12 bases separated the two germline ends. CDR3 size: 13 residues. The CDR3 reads CAWSTGEGQPQHF. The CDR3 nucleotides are TGTGCCTGGAGTACAGGTGAGGGCCAGCCCCAGCATTTT.

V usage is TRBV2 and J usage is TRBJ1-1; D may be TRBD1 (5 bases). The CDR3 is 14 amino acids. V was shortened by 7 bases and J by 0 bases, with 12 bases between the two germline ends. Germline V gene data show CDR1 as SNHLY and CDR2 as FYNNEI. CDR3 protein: CASKPGRMNTEAFF. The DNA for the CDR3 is TGTGCCAGCAAACCGGGACGGATGAACACTGAAGCTTTCTTT.

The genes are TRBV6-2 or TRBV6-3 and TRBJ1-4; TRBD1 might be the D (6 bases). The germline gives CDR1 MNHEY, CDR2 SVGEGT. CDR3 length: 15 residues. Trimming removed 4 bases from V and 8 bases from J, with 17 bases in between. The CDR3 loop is CASSSTTGFNEKLFF. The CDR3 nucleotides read TGTGCCAGCAGTTCTACCACAGGGTTTAACGAAAAACTGTTTTTT.

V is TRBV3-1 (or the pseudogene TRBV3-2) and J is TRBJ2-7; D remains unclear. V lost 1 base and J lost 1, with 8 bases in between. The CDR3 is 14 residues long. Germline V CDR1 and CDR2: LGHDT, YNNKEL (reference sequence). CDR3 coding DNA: TGTGCCAGCAGCCAAGGAGGCTTTTCCTACGAGCAGTACTTC. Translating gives CASSQGGFSYEQYF.

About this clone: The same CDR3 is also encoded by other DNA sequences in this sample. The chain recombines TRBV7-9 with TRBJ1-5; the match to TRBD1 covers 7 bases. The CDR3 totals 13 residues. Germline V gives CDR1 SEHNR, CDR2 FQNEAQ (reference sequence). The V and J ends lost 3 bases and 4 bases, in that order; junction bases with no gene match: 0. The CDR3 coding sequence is TGTGCCAGCAGCTTGACAGGGAATCAGCCCCAGCATTTT. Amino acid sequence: CASSLTGNQPQHF.

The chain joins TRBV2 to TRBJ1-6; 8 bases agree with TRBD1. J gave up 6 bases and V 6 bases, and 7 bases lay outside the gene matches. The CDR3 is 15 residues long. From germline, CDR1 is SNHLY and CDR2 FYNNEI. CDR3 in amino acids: CASSPGTGPNSPLHF. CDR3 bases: TGTGCCAGCAGCCCCGGGACAGGTCCTAATTCACCCCTCCACTTT.